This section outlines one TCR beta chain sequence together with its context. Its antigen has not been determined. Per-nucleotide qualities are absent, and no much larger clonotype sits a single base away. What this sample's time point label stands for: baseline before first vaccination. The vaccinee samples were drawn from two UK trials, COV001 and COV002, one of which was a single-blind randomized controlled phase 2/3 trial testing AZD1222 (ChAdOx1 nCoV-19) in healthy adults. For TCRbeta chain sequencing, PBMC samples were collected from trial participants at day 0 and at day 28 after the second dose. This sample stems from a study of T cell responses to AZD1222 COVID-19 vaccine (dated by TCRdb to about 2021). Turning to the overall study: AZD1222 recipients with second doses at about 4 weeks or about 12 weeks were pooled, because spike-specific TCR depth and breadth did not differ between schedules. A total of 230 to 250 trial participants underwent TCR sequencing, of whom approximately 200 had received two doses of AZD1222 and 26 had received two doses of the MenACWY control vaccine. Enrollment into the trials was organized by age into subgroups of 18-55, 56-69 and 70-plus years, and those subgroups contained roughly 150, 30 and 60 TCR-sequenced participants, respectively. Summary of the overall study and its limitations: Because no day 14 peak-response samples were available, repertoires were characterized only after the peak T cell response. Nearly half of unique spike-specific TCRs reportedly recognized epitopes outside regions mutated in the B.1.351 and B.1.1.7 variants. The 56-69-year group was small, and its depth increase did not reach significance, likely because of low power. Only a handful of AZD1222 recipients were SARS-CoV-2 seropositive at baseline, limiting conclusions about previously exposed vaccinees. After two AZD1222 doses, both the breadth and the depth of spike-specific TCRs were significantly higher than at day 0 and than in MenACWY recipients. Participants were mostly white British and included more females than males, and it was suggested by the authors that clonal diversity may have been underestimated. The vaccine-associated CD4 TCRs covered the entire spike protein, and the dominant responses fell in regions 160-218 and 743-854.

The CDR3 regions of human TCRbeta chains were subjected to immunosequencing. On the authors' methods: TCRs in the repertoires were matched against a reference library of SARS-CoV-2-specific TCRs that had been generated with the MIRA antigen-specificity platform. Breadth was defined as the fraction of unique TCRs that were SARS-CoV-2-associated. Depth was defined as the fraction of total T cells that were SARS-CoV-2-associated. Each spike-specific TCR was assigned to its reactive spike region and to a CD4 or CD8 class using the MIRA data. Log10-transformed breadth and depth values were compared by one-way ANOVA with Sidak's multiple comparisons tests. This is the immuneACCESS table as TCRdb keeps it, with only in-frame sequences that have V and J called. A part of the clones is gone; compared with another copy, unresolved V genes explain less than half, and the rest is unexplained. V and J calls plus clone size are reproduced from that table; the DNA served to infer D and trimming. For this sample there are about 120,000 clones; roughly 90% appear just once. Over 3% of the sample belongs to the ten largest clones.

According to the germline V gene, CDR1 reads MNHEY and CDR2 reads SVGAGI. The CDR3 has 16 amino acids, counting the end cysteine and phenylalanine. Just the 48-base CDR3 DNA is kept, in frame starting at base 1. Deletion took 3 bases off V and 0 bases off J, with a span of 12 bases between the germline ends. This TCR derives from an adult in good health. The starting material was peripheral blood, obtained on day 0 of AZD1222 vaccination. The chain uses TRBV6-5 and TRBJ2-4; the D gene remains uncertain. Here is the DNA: TGTGCCAGCAGTTATCCACGGCCGCTAGCCAAAAACATTCAGTACTTC. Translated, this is CASSYPRPLAKNIQYF.